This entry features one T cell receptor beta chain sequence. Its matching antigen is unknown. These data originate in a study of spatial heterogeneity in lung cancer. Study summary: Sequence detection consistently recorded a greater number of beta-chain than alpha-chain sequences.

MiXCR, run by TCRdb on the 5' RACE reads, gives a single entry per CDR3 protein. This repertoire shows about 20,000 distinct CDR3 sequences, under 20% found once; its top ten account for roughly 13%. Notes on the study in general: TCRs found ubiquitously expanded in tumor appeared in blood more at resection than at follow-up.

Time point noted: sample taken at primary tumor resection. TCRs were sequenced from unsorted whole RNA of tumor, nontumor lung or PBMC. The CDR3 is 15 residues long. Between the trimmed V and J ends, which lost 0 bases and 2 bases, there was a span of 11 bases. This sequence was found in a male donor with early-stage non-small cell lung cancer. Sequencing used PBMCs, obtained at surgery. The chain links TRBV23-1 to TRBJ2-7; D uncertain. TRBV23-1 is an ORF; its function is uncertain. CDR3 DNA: TGCGCCAGCAGTCAATCGAACATTATCACCTACGAGCAGTACTTC. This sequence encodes CASSQSNIITYEQYF.